This TCR beta chain originates from a study of beta chain features in type 1 diabetes listed by TCRdb under 2018. About the investigation overall: Mean age, gender distribution, total cell number and subset yield were not different between patients and healthy donors. A total of 107,917,701 sorted cells were examined across all samples, and the number of cells per subset was strongly correlated with RNA yield. The study compared the TCRB repertoires of sorted circulating CD4+ T cell subsets in recently diagnosed type 1 diabetes patients with those in matched healthy donors. Regulatory and stem cell-like memory subsets were isolated from only 8 patients and roughly eight healthy donors, whereas naive and central memory subsets came from all 30 or so donors. General findings and caveats noted by the study authors: Naive, central memory and regulatory TCRB repertoires appeared to be more similar among patients than among healthy donors. Type 1 diabetes patients showed a moderate but significant shortening of TCRB CDR3 length in all four CD4+ subsets. PCR may preferentially amplify shorter templates, but because patient and control samples were amplified and corrected together, any resulting skew would affect both groups equally. Because small numbers of individuals were included in the HLA sub-analyses, any influence of HLA type on TCRB rearrangement was left unresolved. Patients with type 1 diabetes made fewer insertions and deleted more nucleotides at VDJ recombination sites, implying thymic rearrangement abnormalities. Because cDNA rather than genomic DNA was sequenced, highly expressing activated cells could have been over-represented, although no difference in activation and CD3 levels was found between groups.

All of the isolated RNA was reverse transcribed with the High Capacity cDNA Reverse Transcription Kit, so expressed TCRB transcripts were sequenced. Naive, central memory and regulatory T cell samples underwent deep immunoSEQ sequencing, averaging around 4 million total reads per sample. Sorted cells were lysed in RLT buffer and RNA was extracted with DNase-treated RNeasy Micro or Mini kits, depending on cell number. To prevent cross-contamination, every cell subset was processed on its own, while patient and healthy donor samples were processed together. TCRB sequences were amplified from cDNA with the immunoSEQ multiplex PCR, producing 87-bp fragments spanning the CDR3 region. The amplicons were sequenced using the Illumina HiSeq platform. From the authors' description of their analysis: PCR bias was computationally corrected using synthetic template baselines, reads within Hamming distance 2 were collapsed, and singletons that could not be merged were discarded. Reads were aligned against IMGT so that V, D and J genes, CDR3 length and insertions or deletions at six rearrangement sites could be assigned. Within each subset, clonotype counts were normalized to sorted cell number, and only after that were true diversity and Gini coefficients computed with the tcR R package. Repertoire sharing was quantified using the overlap coefficient calculated on TCRB nucleotide sequences. Not all clones reach the TCRdb copy of this immuneACCESS table, which keeps in-frame sequences only. Checked studies attribute under half of the gap to unresolved V genes and leave the rest unexplained. V, J and clone size derive from that table, while D and trimming were established from the DNA sequence. The sample records roughly 180,000 clones, approximately 13% of which are singletons. The ten largest make up approximately 0.62% of the sample.

With regard to this clone: This receptor's antigen is unknown. Per-base quality was not reported, and no clone a single base away is much larger than it.

Inclusive of the bounding cysteine and phenylalanine, the CDR3 is 15 residues long. CDR3 DNA is the only sequence kept; it has 45 bases, read in frame from the first base. The germline V gene gives CDR1 as SGHTA and CDR2 as FQGTGA. The junction shows trimming of 4 bases on V and 10 bases on J, and the gene matches do not reach 10 bases of it. Each donor gave one peripheral blood draw, roughly 110 mL on average, collected into heparinised tubes. Using a panel that included CD45RO, CCR7, CD25, CD127, CD95 and CD27, naive, central memory, regulatory and stem cell-like memory CD4+ T cells were sorted on a BD FACSAria II. A purity above 95% was achieved for all sorted populations. Right away, PBMCs were isolated by Lymphoprep density gradient centrifugation and were stained directly, with no culture step. To minimize batch effects, samples were stained and sorted in pairs, one healthy donor with one patient per experiment.

Sample: central memory CD4+ T cells from blood. The rearranged segments are TRBV7-3 and TRBJ2-1; 10 bases in the middle match TRBD2. This receptor was taken from a young woman in good health. The DNA is as follows: TGTGCCAGCAGCTCGTCAGCGGGAGGGCCCAGAGAGCAGTTCTTC. Its protein product is CASSSSAGGPREQFF.